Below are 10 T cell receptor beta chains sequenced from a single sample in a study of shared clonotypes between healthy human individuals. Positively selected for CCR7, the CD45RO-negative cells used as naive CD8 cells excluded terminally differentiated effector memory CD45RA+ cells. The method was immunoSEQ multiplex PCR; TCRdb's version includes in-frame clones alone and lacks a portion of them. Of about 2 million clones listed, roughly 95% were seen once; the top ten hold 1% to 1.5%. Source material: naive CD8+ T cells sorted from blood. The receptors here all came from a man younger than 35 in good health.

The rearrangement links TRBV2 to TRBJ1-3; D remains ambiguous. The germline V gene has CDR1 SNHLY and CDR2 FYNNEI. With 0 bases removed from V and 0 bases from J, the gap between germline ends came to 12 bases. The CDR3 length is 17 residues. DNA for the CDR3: TGTGCCAGCAGTGAAGCGCAGGCCGGGGTCTCTGGAAACACCATATATTTT. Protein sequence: CASSEAQAGVSGNTIYF.

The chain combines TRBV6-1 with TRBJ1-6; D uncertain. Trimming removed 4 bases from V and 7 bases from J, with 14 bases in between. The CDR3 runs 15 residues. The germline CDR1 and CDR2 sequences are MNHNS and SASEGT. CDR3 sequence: CASSATLMGNSPLHF. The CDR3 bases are TGTGCCAGCAGTGCTACACTGATGGGGAATTCACCCCTCCACTTT.

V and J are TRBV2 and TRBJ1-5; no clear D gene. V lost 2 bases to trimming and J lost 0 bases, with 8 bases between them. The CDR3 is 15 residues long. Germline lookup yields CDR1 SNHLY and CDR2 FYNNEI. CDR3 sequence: CASSEQILSNQPQHF. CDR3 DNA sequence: TGTGCCAGCAGTGAACAGATCCTTAGCAATCAGCCCCAGCATTTT.

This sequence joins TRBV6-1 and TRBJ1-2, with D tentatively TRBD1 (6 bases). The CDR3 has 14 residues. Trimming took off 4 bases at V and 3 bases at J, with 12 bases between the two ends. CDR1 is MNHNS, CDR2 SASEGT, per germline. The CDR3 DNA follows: TGTGCCAGCAGTGTAGTTGCAGGGGACTATGGCTACACCTTC. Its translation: CASSVVAGDYGYTF.

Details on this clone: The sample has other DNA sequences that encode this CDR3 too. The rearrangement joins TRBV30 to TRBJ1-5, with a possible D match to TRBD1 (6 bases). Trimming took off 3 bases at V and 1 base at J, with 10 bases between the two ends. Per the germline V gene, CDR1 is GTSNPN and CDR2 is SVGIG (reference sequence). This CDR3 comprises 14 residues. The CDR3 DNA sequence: TGTGCCTGGAGCCCAGGGGCCAGCAATCAGCCCCAGCATTTT. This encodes CAWSPGASNQPQHF.

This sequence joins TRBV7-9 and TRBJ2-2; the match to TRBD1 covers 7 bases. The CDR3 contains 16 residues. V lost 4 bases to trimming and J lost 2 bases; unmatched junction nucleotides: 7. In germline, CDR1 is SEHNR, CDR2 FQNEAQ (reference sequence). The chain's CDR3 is CASSSTGDQNTGELFF. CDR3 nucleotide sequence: TGTGCCAGCAGCTCCACAGGGGACCAAAACACCGGGGAGCTGTTTTTT. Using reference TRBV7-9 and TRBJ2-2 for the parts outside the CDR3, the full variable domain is DTGVSQNPRHKITKRGQNVTFRCDPISEHNRLYWYRQTLGQGPEFLTYFQNEAQLEKSRLLSDRFSAERPKGSFSTLEIQRTEQGDSAMYLCASSSTGDQNTGELFFGEGSRLTVL.

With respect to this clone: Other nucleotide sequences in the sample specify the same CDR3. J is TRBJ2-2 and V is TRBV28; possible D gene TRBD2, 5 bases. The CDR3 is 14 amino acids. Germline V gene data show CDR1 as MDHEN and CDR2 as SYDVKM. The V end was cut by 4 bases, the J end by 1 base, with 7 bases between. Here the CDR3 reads CASSSGGNTGELFF. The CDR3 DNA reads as TGTGCCAGCAGTTCCGGAGGGAACACCGGGGAGCTGTTTTTT.

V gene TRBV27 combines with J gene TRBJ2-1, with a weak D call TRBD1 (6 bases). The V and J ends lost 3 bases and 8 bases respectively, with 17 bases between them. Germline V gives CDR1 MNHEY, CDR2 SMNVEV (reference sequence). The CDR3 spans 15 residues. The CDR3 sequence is CASSFTGLVSYEQFF. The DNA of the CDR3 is TGTGCCAGCAGTTTTACAGGGCTTGTTAGCTATGAGCAGTTCTTC.

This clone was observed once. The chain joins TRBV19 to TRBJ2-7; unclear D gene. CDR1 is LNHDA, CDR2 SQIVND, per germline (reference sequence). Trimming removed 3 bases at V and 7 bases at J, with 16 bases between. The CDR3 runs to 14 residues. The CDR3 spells CASSMERFSDEQYF. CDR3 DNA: TGTGCCAGTAGTATGGAACGGTTTTCGGATGAGCAGTACTTC.

CDR3 nucleotide sequence: TGCGCCAGCAGTGAGTTTGGACGAGACTACGAGCAGTACTTC. Its protein is CASSEFGRDYEQYF. The chain links TRBV10-1 to TRBJ2-7, with D uncertain. The germline V gene encodes CDR1 WNHNN and CDR2 SYGVQD (reference sequence). This CDR3 has 14 amino acids. The V and J ends lost 1 base and 3 bases respectively, with 10 bases between them.